A single TCR beta chain is shown here with its context. Its antigen is still unknown. V dropped 4 bases and J dropped 11; count of bases not matched to a gene: 9. CDR1 is SEHNR, CDR2 FQNEAQ, per germline (reference sequence). This CDR3 region has 13 residues. The data originate from a study of Graves' ophthalmopathy and Graves' hyperthyroidism. Amplified TCR beta CDR3 regions were obtained using RNA transcripts as template. HTBI primers primed a first-round RT-PCR, and a second-round multiplex PCR followed. TCRdb reprocessed the multiplex PCR reads with MiXCR, giving one entry per CDR3 protein. The table has about 550,000 distinct CDR3 sequences, just under 40% seen once. Study-wide results and caveats: Most expanded thyroid clonotypes above 0.001 frequency also appeared in blood.

Sequencing was done on a sample of peripheral blood or thyroid tissue (not recorded which). The receptor comes from an adult man with Graves' hyperthyroidism. This chain links TRBV7-9 with TRBJ1-2; 8 nucleotides match TRBD1. The CDR3 sequence is CASSSPEDREYTF. In DNA form, the CDR3 reads TGTGCCAGCAGCTCGCCAGAGGACAGGGAATACACCTTC.